The rows below give T cell receptor beta chains drawn from one sample of a study of T cells and Merkel cell carcinoma outcomes. Sequenced by immunoSEQ multiplex PCR; TCRdb stores in-frame clones only, minus some. The sample contains roughly 2,000 clones, about nine tenths of which appear only once. The sample consisted of tumor tissue from Merkel cell carcinoma. These TCRs come from a human donor with Merkel cell carcinoma. Each CDR3 is given with its conserved first and last residue. D genes are given only for firm matches. Rows may omit the clone size; those that give it use once, few, many or a size class.

d_call | j_call | clone_size | v_call | cdr3_nt | cdr3_aa
- | TRBJ2-1 | - | TRBV20-1 | TGCAGTGCTAGTTCGGGACTTGAGCAGTTCTTC | CSASSGLEQFF
- | TRBJ1-2 | - | TRBV6-5 | TGTGCCAGCAGTTACGTCCCAGACTATGGCTACACCTTC | CASSYVPDYGYTF
- | TRBJ1-2 | - | TRBV10-2 | TGCGCCAGCAGTGACGGGGTCCGGGGCTATGGCTACACCTTC | CASSDGVRGYGYTF
- | TRBJ2-1 | - | TRBV5-1 | TGCGCCAGCAGCTTGACTCGCGAAGGGCAGTTCTTC | CASSLTREGQFF
- | TRBJ1-3 | - | TRBV7-9 | TGTGCCAGCAGCTCGCCTAATTTTCGGACGAACACCATATATTTT | CASSSPNFRTNTIYF
- | TRBJ1-1 | - | TRBV7-9 | TGTGCCAGCAGCTTAGGTCCAGGACGTTACACTGAAGCTTTCTTT | CASSLGPGRYTEAFF
TRBD2 | TRBJ2-4 | - | TRBV28 | TGTGCCAGCAGTTCGACCCCCCTAGCGGGAGGAGCCAAAAACATTCAGTACTTC | CASSSTPLAGGAKNIQYF
- | TRBJ1-2 | - | TRBV10-2 | TGCGCCAGTTTATTGGGCTCTAACTATGGCTACACCTTC | CASLLGSNYGYTF
TRBD2 | TRBJ2-1 | few | TRBV7-9 | TGTGCCAGCAGCCCTCGGGAGGACAATGAGCAGTTCTTC | CASSPREDNEQFF
TRBD2 | TRBJ2-2 | - | TRBV6-4 | TGTGCCAGCAGTCCTAGCGGGGTCAACACCGGGGAGCTGTTTTTT | CASSPSGVNTGELFF
- | TRBJ1-2 | - | TRBV13 | TGTGCCAGCAGCTCTAGAAGGGTAGACTTTAACTATGGCTACACCTTC | CASSSRRVDFNYGYTF
- | TRBJ2-2 | - | TRBV27 | TGTGCCAGCAGGATTGGCACCGGGGAGCTGTTTTTT | CASRIGTGELFF
- | TRBJ1-1 | - | TRBV7-8 | TGTGCCAGCAGCTTTGGGGGGGGCACTGAAGCTTTCTTT | CASSFGGGTEAFF
- | TRBJ2-4 | - | TRBV6-6 | TGTGCCACCAAAGAGGGCCCCAAAAACATTCAGTACTTC | CATKEGPKNIQYF
TRBD2 | TRBJ2-7 | - | TRBV5-4 | TGTGCCAGTAGCTTGTTCCCCCTACCCGGAGGGAGGGTTTACGAGCAGTACTTC | CASSLFPLPGGRVYEQYF